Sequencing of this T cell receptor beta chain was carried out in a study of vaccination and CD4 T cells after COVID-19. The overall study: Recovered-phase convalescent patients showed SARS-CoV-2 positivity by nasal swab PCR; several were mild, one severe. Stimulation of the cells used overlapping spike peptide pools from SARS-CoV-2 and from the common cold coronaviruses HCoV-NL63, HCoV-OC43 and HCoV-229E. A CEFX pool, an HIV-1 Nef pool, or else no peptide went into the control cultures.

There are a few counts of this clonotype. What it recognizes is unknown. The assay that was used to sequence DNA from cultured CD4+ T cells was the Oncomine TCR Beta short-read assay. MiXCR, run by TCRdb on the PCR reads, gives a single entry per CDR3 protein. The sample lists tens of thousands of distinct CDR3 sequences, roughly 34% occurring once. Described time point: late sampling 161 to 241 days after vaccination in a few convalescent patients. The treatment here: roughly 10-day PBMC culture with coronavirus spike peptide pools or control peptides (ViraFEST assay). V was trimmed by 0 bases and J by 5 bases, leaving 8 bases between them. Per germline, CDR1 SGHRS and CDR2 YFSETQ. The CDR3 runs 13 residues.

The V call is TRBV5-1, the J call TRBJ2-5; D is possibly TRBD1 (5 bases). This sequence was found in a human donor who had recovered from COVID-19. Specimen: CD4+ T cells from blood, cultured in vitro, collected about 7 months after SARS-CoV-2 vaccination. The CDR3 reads CASSLDRLETQYF. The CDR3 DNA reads TGCGCCAGCAGCTTGGACAGGTTGGAGACCCAGTACTTC.